This TCR beta chain originates from a study of T cell responses to AZD1222 COVID-19 vaccine. The CDR3 totals 17 residues. V was pared by 1 base and J by 6 bases, with 18 bases between. The V gene's germline CDR1 is KGHSH and CDR2 LQKENI. On this clone: What it binds is unknown.

The data were produced by immunoSEQ multiplex PCR, yet TCRdb's version contains in-frame clones alone and is incomplete. Of around 100,000 clones in the sample, roughly 86% were seen once. Regarding the study as a whole: Baseline seropositives among AZD1222 recipients totaled only six or seven.

Sequencing was performed on peripheral blood, taken 28 days after the second dose of the MenACWY control vaccine. The chain couples TRBV18 to TRBJ2-2, with a weak D call TRBD1 (6 bases). This sequence originates from an adult who received the MenACWY meningococcal vaccine as a control. This chain's CDR3 is CASSPLTGPLGPGELFF. DNA for the CDR3: TGTGCCAGCTCACCACTCACAGGGCCCCTGGGCCCCGGGGAGCTGTTTTTT.